A single T cell receptor (beta chain) is shown here with its context. Per germline, CDR1 SGHNT and CDR2 YENEEA. The V and J ends lost 3 bases and 8 bases, in that order; junction bases with no gene match: 6. This CDR3 contains 14 residues. This sample is drawn from a study of blood T cell repertoires in COVID-19. Study context: Some COVID-19 samples were acute and others convalescent; all came from the United States, Italy and Spain. Nucleic acid was either cDNA or gDNA, and it came from T cells, B-cell-depleted T cells, or PBMCs.

Authors' processing steps: Estimation of nucleated cell counts relied on the amplification of reference gene primers. TCRdb's copy holds only in-frame clones and misses some; the assay was immunoSEQ multiplex PCR. Clone size and the V and J calls come from that table; the DNA yielded D and trimming. The sample records about 250,000 clones, roughly 80% being singletons. The sample was peripheral blood. The chain combines TRBV11-3 with TRBJ2-1, with 8 bases aligning to TRBD1. This sequence originates from a man at least 80 years old with acute or convalescent COVID-19. The CDR3 loop reads CASSFHPTGDEQFF. Written as DNA, the CDR3 is TGTGCCAGCAGCTTCCACCCGACAGGGGATGAGCAGTTCTTC.